This TCR beta chain was identified in a study of cytomegalovirus exposure and HLA in healthy donors (dated by TCRdb to the late 2010s). Context from the whole study: According to an earlier analysis of 550 to 700 of the donors, 150 million to 200 million T cells yielded over 100 million unique TCR beta sequences and approximately 280 Gb of sequence data. A later analysis re-examined previously published TCR beta repertoires from 610 or so donors and added high-resolution HLA genotyping to investigate patterns of TCR occurrence. Using immunosequencing, the study profiled T cell repertoires from about 620 subjects and related those repertoires to cytomegalovirus serostatus. An earlier analysis of several hundred of the donors applied high-throughput TCR beta sequencing to assess whether each TCR beta V gene segment acted as functional or pseudogenic. To predict cytomegalovirus infection status, the study brought together high-throughput TCR immunosequencing, statistical association of individual TCRs with disease status, and machine learning. The number of donors typed differed by locus, with 629-630 for A, B, C, DRB1 and DQB1, roughly 550 for DQA1, approximately 570 for DPA1, and around 430 for DPB1. Rather than using new phenotypic data, the later analysis identified candidate immune exposures from TCR beta sequences and from how often those sequences occurred across donors. Every discovery cohort repertoire had been produced on one sequencing platform. An early release covering some 640 HLA-typed donors comprised about 320 gigabases of sequencing data and tens of millions of unique TCR sequences. The study aimed to test whether cataloging public T cell receptors could reveal signatures of past pathogen exposure. A few DR-DQ haplotypes were treated as single units for association and clustering because of strong linkage in the cohort. On average, roughly 200,000 unique TCR beta nucleotide sequences were sequenced per donor among some 430 genotyped donors of the cohort, with 15% to 20% of those sequences being non-productive. Among the approximately 400 genotyped donors, roughly 80% belonged to the genetic ancestry cluster associated with self-reported Caucasian donors. Donor age, sex, ethnicity and CMV serostatus were collected together with the repertoire data. In addition to the first cohort of 500 to 850 subjects, a separate validation cohort of 120 different subjects was used. HLA typing covered class I and class II loci at four-digit resolution. A later genetic analysis used genome-wide SNP genotypes for about three fifths of the 666 donors, treating that subset as a discovery cohort. The study at large found these results: In vitro tests confirmed that a few of the cytomegalovirus-associated TCR beta chains recognize cytomegalovirus antigens. In a later analysis, the rate of TCR association differed among HLA loci, with DRB1 alleles having the most associated TCRs and HLA-C alleles having the fewest. The presence/absence analyses assumed that sequencing depth was roughly uniform across donors, and that assumption may not be true. In a later analysis, most CMV-associated TCR beta chains were found to appear HLA-restricted, with HLA associations seemingly driven largely by CMV exposure. According to a later analysis, parvovirus B19, influenza, CMV and Epstein-Barr virus appeared linked to several top co-occurrence clusters. Only TCR beta chains were sequenced in this cohort, and the absence of alpha or paired-chain data limited detectable features. Immune exposure information for the cohort was limited to CMV serostatus. Correlated functional status among segregating V segments might reflect linkage disequilibrium, but an unknown experimental factor could not be ruled out. While some public TCRs were present in many individuals, most TCR sequences turned up only very rarely across donors. The earlier analysis of 587 of the donors excluded about 16 rarely observed V segments, including chromosome 9 orphons, because counts were too low. Compared with the approximately 700-donor mean, donors in an Asian-associated ancestry cluster had fewer N-insertions in productive TCRs, according to a later genetic analysis. In the study, approximately 160 TCR beta chains were listed as associated with cytomegalovirus. When HLA alleles, especially DR and DQ, strongly co-occurred, attributing TCR associations to individual alleles was difficult. In an earlier analysis of around 500 of the donors, most TCR beta V segments appeared in productive rearrangements about 87% or about 30% of the time, broadly matching IMGT annotations. Because some donors lacked HLA typing at each locus, the association tests relied only on the typed subset. It was suggested by the authors that the approach could potentially be generalized to other disease states and immunological phenotypes. In a later genetic analysis, a missense DCLRE1C variant was associated with V-gene and J-gene trimming of TCR beta chains, and the association was replicated in an independent cohort. In a later analysis, HLA-associated TCR beta chains showed more clonal expansion and lower generation probabilities than non-associated chains that were equally common. A further reported finding was that TCR beta sequences accurately predicted the HLA-A and HLA-B alleles for most subjects in the first cohort. A group of highly shared sequence variants was considered likely to be a technical artifact of the sequencing pipeline. In a later analysis, around 15,000 TCR beta sequences were associated with specific HLA alleles at a false discovery rate of 0.05. Some IMGT-functional V segments, including TRBV6-2 and TRBV6-3, could not be distinguished by the 87-base-pair reads and were therefore excluded. The classifier was reported to diagnose cytomegalovirus status with high specificity and sensitivity in both the original cohort and the validation cohort.

The CDR3 holds 13 amino acids from the cysteine to the phenylalanine. Only the CDR3 region is kept as DNA, spanning 39 bases read in frame from base 1. CDR1 and CDR2, looked up from the germline V gene, are SGHTS and YDEGEE. With respect to this clone: Its binding antigen is unknown. The junction differs from germline at one of its ends, possibly a read error.

The cohort was made up of 500 to 800 healthy bone marrow donors. At the time of sampling, all cohort members were nominally healthy, though unrecorded immune exposures were likely present. The donor was CMV seronegative and belonged to the group of around 350 seronegative cohort members. Each donor provided a peripheral blood sample, and peripheral blood mononuclear cells were used for TCR beta sequencing. Genomic DNA extraction from the blood cell samples was performed with the Qiagen DNeasy Blood Extraction Kit. The library relied on the immunoSEQ multiplex PCR assay. The multiplex PCR relied on a mix of 60 forward primers for TCR Vbeta segments and 13 reverse primers for TCR Jbeta segments. A multiplex PCR assay on genomic DNA amplified the CDR3 region of rearranged TCR beta genes. The amplified TCR beta libraries were sequenced on the Illumina HiSeq System as 87-base-pair reads. The source study handled its data this way. In a later analysis, tens of millions of unique TCR beta chains were counted across the approximately 640 repertoires, and about 10 million of these chains were shared by at least two donors. To remove PCR and sequencing errors, raw reads were error-corrected and collapsed into unique sequences using a nearest-neighbor algorithm that merged closely related sequences. CDR3 sequences were aligned to IMGT reference sequences to assign V, D and J gene segments. For a sequence to be retained, a match of at least six nucleotides to both a V gene segment and a J gene segment was required. Rearrangements were classified as productive when the CDR3 lacked stop codons and remained in frame with V and J, and all other rearrangements were classified as non-productive. Following IMGT convention, CDR3 was defined as the stretch from the second conserved V-encoded cysteine to the conserved J-encoded phenylalanine. Sequences without an unambiguous match to a single V gene segment were excluded from the earlier analysis of almost 600 of the donors. An earlier analysis of 587 of the donors classified V segments as functional when productive rearrangements were above 56.7% and as segregating when the standard deviation between donors was above 5%. A statistical classification framework was built for diagnosing cytomegalovirus status from the catalog of TCR beta chain sequences. V and J gene assignment, in a later analysis, came from comparing TCR nucleotide sequences with IMGT/GENE-DB human TR gene sequences. In a later analysis, CDR3 sequences and most-parsimonious VDJ recombination scenarios were assigned using the TCRdist pipeline. In a later analysis, each TCR beta chain was defined by its CDR3 amino acid sequence together with its V-gene family, and reads lacking a unique V-gene family were excluded. To address suspected cross-contamination and a sequencing artifact, a later analysis removed a few hundred highly shared, low-generation-probability nucleotide sequences. In a later analysis, a clonal expansion index was calculated for each public chain from normalized within-repertoire ranks of inferred template counts. In a later analysis, generation probabilities were computed with a VDJ recombination model fitted to out-of-frame rearrangements, and the resulting probabilities were checked against IGoR. In a later analysis, hypergeometric tests were used to score TCR-TCR, TCR-HLA and TCR-CMV co-occurrence, with a repertoire-size bias correction applied to TCR pairs. A later analysis estimated false discovery rates by permuting HLA or CMV assignments 20 times. In a later analysis, co-occurring TCRs were grouped using DBSCAN, and TCRdist sequence similarity was added for clustering within HLA-allele-positive subsets. Repertoires with fewer than 30,000 or more than 120,000 public chains were left out of co-occurrence clustering, as were about 5 repertoires with anomalous nucleotide sharing. The immuneACCESS repertoire file appears here via TCRdb, limited to in-frame rearrangements. These files lack a portion of the clones; in checked studies, under half of the deficit traces to unresolved V genes, and the cause of the others is not known. That table is the source of V, J and clone size, and D and trimming were worked out from the DNA. This sample has approximately 170,000 clones in its table, and around 80% of those were observed once. The ten largest make up 0.95% to 1.5% of the sample.

The TCR comes from a boy younger than 10 in good health and CMV-seronegative. The chain is encoded by TRBV5-8 joined to TRBJ1-1, with 7 middle bases fitting TRBD1. The sequenced sample was PBMCs. The CDR3 loop reads CASSHTDRAEALF. Read as DNA, the sequence is TGTGCCAGCAGCCACACTGACAGGGCTGAAGCTCTCTTT.